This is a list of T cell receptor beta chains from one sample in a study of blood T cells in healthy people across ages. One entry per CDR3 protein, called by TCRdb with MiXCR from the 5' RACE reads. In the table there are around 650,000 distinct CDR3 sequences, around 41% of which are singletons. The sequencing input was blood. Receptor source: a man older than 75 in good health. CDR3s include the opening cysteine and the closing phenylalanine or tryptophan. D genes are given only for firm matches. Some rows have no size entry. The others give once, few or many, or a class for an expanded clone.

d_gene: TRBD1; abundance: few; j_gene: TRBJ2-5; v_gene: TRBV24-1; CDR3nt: TGTGCCACCGAACCTGACAGGGACCAAGAGACCCAGTACTTC; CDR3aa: CATEPDRDQETQYF
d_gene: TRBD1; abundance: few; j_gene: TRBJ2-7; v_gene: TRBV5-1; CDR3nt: TGCGCCAGCAGCTTGGGGGACAGGGTGAACGAGCAGTACTTC; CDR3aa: CASSLGDRVNEQYF
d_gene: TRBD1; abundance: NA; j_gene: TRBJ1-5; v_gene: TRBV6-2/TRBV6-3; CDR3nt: TGTGCCAGCAAGACAACTGGACAGGTCAATCAGCCCCAGCATTTT; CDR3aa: CASKTTGQVNQPQHF
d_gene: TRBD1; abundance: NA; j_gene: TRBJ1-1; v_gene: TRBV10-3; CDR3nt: TGTGCCATCAGTGAGTCGCCAGGGGGCTATACTGAAGCTTTCTTT; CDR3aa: CAISESPGGYTEAFF
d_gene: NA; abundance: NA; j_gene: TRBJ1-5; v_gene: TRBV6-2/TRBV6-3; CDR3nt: TGTGCCAGCGGCGAGGGGATTCTGCCCCAGCATTTT; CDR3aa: CASGEGILPQHF
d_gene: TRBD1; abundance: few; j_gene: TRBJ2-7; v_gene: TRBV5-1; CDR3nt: TGCGCCAGCAGCCCTCGGGGACAGGGGGGTGCGGCCGTCTCCTACGAGCAGTACTTC; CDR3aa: CASSPRGQGGAAVSYEQYF
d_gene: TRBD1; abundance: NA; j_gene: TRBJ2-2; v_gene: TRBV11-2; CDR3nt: TGTGCCAGCAGACCCCAGGACAGGGGGCTCACCGGGGAGCTGTTTTTT; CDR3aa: CASRPQDRGLTGELFF
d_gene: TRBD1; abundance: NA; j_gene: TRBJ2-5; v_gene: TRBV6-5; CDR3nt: TGTGCCAGCAGTTACTCCATCGGTACAGGGGGCGCGGGACAAAAGCAAGAGACCCAGTACTTC; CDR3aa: CASSYSIGTGGAGQKQETQYF
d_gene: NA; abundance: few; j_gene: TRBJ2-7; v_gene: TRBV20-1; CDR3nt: TGCAGTGCTAGGCACAAGACTAGTATTGCCTACGAGCAGTACTTC; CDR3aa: CSARHKTSIAYEQYF
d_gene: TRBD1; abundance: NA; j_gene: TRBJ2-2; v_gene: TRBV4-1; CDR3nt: TGCGCCAGCAGCCATCCCGACAGGGTTATCGGGGAGCTGTTTTTT; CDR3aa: CASSHPDRVIGELFF
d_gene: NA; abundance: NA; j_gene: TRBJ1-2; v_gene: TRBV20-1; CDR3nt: TGCAGTGCCAACCTTGCGTGGGGCGGGACCGGGGGCTATGGCTACACCTTC; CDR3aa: CSANLAWGGTGGYGYTF
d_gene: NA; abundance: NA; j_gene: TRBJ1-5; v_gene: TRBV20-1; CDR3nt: TGCAGTGCCGCTAAGATGAGCAATCAGCCCCAGCATTTT; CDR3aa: CSAAKMSNQPQHF
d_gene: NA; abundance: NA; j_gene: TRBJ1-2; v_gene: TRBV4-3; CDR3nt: TGCGCCAGCAGCCAAGATATACACAGAGGAAGCTATGGCTACACCTTC; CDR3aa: CASSQDIHRGSYGYTF
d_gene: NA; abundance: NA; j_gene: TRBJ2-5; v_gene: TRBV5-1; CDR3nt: TGCGCCAGCAGCTTGGATGGGGGCAACCAAGAGACCCAGTACTTC; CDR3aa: CASSLDGGNQETQYF
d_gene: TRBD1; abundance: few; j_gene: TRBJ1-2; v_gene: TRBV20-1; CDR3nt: TGCAGTGCTACAGACAGGGGCTTGGGTGGCTACACCTTC; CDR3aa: CSATDRGLGGYTF
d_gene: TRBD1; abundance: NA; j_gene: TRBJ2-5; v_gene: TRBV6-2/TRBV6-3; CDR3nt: TGTGCCAGCAGTTCCGGGACAGGGGCAGCAGAGACCCAGTACTTC; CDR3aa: CASSSGTGAAETQYF
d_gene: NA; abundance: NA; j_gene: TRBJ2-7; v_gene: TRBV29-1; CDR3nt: TGCAGCGTTGAAGGCCCGTACTTC; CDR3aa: CSVEGPYF
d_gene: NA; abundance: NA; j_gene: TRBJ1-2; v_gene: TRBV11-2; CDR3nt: TGTGCCAGCAGCTTTTCGGGAATGGGGGGCGTTTGGTATGGCTACACCTTC; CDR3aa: CASSFSGMGGVWYGYTF
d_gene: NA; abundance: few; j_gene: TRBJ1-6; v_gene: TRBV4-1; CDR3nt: TGCGCCAGCAGCCAGTCAGTTCAGCGGTATTCACCCCCCCACTTT; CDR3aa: CASSQSVQRYSPPHF
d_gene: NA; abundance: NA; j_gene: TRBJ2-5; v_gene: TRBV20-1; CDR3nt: TGCAGTGCCCGACGAGGACACAACCAAGAGACCCAGTACTTC; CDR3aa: CSARRGHNQETQYF
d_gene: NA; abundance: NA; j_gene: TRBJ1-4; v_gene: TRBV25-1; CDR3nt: TGTGCCAGCAGTGAGCAGGGGTCGTATGAAAAACTGTTTTTT; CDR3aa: CASSEQGSYEKLFF
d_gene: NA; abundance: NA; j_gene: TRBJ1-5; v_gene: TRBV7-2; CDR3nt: TGTGCCAGTCAGGTGTGGGGGAACACAGATACGCAGCATTTT; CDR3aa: CASQVWGNTDTQHF
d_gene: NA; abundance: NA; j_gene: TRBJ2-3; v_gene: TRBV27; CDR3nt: TGTGCCAGCAGGGTTAGCACCAGCACAGATACGCAGTATTTT; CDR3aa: CASRVSTSTDTQYF
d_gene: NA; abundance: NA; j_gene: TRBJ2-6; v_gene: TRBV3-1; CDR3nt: TGTGCCAGCAGCCAAACCTCTGGGGCCAACGTCCTGACTTTC; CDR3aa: CASSQTSGANVLTF
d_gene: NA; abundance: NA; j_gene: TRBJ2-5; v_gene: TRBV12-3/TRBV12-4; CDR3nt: TGTGCCAGCAAAAACCGGGAATACAATGAGCAGTACTTC; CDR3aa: CASKNREYNEQYF
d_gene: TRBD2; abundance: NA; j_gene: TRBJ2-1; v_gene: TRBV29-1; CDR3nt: TGCAGCGTTGTGGGACTAGCGGGGGGACTATCCTACAATGAGCAGTTCTTC; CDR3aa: CSVVGLAGGLSYNEQFF
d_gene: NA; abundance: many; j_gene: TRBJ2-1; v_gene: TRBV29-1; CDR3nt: TGCAGCGTCCCCCCGGGCCCCCCGGGGAATGAGCAGTTCTTC; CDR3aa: CSVPPGPPGNEQFF
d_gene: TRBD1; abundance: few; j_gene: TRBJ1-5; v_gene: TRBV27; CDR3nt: TGTGCCACCGCCTTATACGGGACAGTACTCAATCAGCCCCAGCATTTT; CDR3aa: CATALYGTVLNQPQHF
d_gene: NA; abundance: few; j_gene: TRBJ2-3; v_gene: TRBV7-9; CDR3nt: TGTGCCAGCAGCAAAGGGGGCGGGATCCCCGATACGCAGTATTTT; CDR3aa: CASSKGGGIPDTQYF
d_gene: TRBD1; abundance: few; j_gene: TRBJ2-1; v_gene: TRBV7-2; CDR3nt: TGTGCCAGCAGCCGAACCGGGACAGGGGCCTACAATGAGCAGTTCTTC; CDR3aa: CASSRTGTGAYNEQFF
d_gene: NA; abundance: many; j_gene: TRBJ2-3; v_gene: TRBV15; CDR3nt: TGTGCCACCAGCAGAGTGGAGGGGGGCAATACGCAGTATTTT; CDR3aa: CATSRVEGGNTQYF
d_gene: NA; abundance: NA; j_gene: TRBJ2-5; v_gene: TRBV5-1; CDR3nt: TGCGCCAGTTCCCGGGACGGGCCTGGGGAGCAGTACTTC; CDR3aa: CASSRDGPGEQYF
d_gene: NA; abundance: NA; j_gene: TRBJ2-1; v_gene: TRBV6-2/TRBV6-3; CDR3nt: TGTGCCAGCAGTGGGCAGGGCCCCAATGAGCAGTTCTTC; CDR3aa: CASSGQGPNEQFF
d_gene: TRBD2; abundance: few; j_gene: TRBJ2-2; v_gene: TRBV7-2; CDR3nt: TGTGCCAGCAGCGTTCGACTAGCGGGAGGGACCGGGGAGCTGTTTTTT; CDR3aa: CASSVRLAGGTGELFF
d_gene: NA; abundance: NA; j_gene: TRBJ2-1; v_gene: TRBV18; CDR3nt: TGTGCCAGCTCACCGGTGAACAGAGATGAGCAGTTCTTC; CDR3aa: CASSPVNRDEQFF
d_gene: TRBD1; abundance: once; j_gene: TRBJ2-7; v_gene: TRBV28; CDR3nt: TGTGCCAGCAGGTATAACAGGGGACCCAGAGAAAGCGAGCAGTACTTC; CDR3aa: CASRYNRGPRESEQYF
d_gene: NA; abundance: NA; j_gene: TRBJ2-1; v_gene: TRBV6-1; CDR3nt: TGTGCCAGCAGTCCTCTAGGGGGGACGGCCAGGGGCAATGAGCAGTTCTTC; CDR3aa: CASSPLGGTARGNEQFF
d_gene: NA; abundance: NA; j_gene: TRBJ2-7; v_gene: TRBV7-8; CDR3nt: TGTGCCAGCAGCTTAGCTAGTCCCGTCTACGAGCAGTACTTC; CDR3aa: CASSLASPVYEQYF
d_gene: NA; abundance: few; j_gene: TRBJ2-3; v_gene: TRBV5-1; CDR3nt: TGCGCCAGCAGCTCCCCTGGCGGAGATACGCAGTATTTT; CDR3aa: CASSSPGGDTQYF
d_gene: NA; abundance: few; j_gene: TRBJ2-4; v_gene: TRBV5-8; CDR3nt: TGTGCCAGCAGTAGCCGGGCGTCGGGAAACATTCAGTACTTC; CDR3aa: CASSSRASGNIQYF
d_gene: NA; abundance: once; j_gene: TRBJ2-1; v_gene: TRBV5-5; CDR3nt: TGTGCCAGCAGCCGAGACCACAGGGCAACCTACAATGAGCAGTTCTTC; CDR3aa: CASSRDHRATYNEQFF
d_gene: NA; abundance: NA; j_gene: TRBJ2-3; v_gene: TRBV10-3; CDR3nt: TGTGCCATCAGTGCGGTTTCGGCAGATACGCAGTATTTT; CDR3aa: CAISAVSADTQYF
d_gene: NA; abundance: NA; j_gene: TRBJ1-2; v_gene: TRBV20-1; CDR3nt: TGCAGTGCTAGAGATCCGCTGGGAGCTAACTATGGCTACACCTTC; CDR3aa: CSARDPLGANYGYTF
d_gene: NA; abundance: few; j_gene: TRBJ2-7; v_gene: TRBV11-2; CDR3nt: TGTGCCAGCAGCTTAGGCATGAGCTCCTACGAGCAGTACTTC; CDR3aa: CASSLGMSSYEQYF
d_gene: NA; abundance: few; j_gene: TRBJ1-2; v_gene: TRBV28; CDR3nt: TGTGCCAGCAGGGGGGACTATGGCTACACCTTC; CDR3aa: CASRGDYGYTF
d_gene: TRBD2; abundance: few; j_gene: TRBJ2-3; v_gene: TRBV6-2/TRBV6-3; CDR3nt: TGTGCCAGCAGTTACAGACTAGCGGAGCCCACAGATACGCAGTATTTT; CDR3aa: CASSYRLAEPTDTQYF
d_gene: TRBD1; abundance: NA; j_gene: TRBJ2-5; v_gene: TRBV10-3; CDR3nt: TGTGCCATCAGGAGGGTACAGGGGGAAGAGACCCAGTACTTC; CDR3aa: CAIRRVQGEETQYF
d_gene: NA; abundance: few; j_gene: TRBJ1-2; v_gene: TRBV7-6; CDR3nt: TGTGCCAGCAGCACCCAGGACACCCCGGATGGCTACACCTTC; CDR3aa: CASSTQDTPDGYTF
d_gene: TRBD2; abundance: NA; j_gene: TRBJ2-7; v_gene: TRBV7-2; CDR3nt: TGTGCCAGCAGCAGGCCTGGGACTAGCGGGGGGAACGAGCAGTACTTC; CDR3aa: CASSRPGTSGGNEQYF
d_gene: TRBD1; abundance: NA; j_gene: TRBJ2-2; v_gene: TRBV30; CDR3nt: TGTGCCTGGAGGCCCCTCGGCAGGGGGCTTTCCACCGGGGAGCTGTTTTTT; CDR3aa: CAWRPLGRGLSTGELFF
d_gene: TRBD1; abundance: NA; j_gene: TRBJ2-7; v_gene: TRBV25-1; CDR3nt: TGTGCCAGCAGTGCTCACGGACAGGGGTCCTACGAGCAGTACTTC; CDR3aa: CASSAHGQGSYEQYF
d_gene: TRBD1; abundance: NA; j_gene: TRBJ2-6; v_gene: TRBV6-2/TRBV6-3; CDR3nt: TGTGCCAGCAGTAACCAGGACAGGCGAAGGGTCTCTGGGGCCAACGTCCTGACTTTC; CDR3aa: CASSNQDRRRVSGANVLTF
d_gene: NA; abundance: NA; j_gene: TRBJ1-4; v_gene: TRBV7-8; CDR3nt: TGTGCCAGCAGCTTAGTGGACCGGGGGCAAGGAGAAAAACTGTTTTTT; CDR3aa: CASSLVDRGQGEKLFF